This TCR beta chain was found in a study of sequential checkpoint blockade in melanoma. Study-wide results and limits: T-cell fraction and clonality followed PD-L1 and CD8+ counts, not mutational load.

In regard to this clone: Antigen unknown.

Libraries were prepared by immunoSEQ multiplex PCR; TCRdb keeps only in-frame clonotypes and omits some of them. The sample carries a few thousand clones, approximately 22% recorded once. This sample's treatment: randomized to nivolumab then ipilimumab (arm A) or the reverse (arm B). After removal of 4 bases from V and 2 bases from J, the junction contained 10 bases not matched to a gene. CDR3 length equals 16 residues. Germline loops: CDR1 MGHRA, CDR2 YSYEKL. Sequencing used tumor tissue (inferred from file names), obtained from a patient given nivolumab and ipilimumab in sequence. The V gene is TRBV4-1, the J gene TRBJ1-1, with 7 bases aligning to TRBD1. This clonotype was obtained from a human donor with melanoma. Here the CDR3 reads CASSLMGGTANTEAFF. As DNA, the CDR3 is TGCGCCAGCAGCCTGATGGGGGGGACAGCAAACACTGAAGCTTTCTTT.